The TCR beta chain under discussion was sequenced for a study of T cell responses to AZD1222 COVID-19 vaccine. As for the study in general: Timing groups of about 4 and about 12 weeks for second doses were pooled.

Produced via immunoSEQ multiplex PCR; TCRdb's table is partial and in-frame only. Of 100,000 to 150,000 clones listed, 70% to 90% are singletons. V lost 3 bases and J 4 bases, leaving 13 bases between the germline ends. CDR1 is PRHDT, CDR2 FYEKMQ, per germline (reference sequence). The CDR3 spans 15 residues. The receptor was derived from an adult in good health. This chain uses TRBV13 with TRBJ2-1; D gene unclear. The material was peripheral blood, obtained on day 0 of AZD1222 vaccination. The CDR3 sequence: CASSFLTSDYNEQFF. The DNA for the CDR3 is TGTGCCAGCAGCTTTCTAACCTCGGATTACAATGAGCAGTTCTTC.